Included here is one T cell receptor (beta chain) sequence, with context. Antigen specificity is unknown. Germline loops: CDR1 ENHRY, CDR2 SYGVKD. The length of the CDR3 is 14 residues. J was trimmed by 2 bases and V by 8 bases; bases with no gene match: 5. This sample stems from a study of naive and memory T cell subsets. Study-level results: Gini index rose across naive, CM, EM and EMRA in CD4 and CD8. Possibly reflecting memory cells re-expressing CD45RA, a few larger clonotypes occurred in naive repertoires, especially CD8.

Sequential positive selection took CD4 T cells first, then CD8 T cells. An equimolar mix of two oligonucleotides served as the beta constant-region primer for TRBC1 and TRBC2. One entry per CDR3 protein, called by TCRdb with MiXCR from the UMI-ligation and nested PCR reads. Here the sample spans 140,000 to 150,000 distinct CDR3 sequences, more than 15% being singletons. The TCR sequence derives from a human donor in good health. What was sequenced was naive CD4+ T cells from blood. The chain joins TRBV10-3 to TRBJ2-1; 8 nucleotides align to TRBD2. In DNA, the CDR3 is TGTGCCATCGACGCGGGGGGTGCCTACAATGAGCAGTTCTTC. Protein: CAIDAGGAYNEQFF.